This T cell receptor beta chain appears in the sequencing data of a study of blood T cell repertoires in COVID-19. Across the whole study: Acute and convalescent COVID-19 specimens originated in the United States, Italy and Spain. T cells, B-cell-depleted T cells, or PBMCs provided the cDNA or gDNA that served as material.

As originally analysed: Amplification from reference gene primers served as the basis for estimated nucleated cell counts. The repertoire was sequenced with immunoSEQ multiplex PCR; TCRdb's copy has only in-frame clones and lacks some. That table is the source of V, J and clone size, and D and trimming were worked out from the DNA. The table records 100,000 to 150,000 clones, roughly 79% of them present only once. This clone is a singleton in its sample. V was pared by 3 bases and J by 6 bases, with 14 bases between. The CDR3 is 14 amino acids. Looked up from germline, CDR1 is MNHEY and CDR2 is SVGAGI.

Source material: peripheral blood. The chain recombines TRBV6-5 with TRBJ1-2; D perhaps matches TRBD1 (5 bases). The receptor was derived from a human donor in a cohort sampled during active COVID-19. CDR3 residues: CASSYYPTGDGYTF. The CDR3 region has the DNA TGTGCCAGCAGTTATTACCCGACGGGGGATGGCTACACCTTC.